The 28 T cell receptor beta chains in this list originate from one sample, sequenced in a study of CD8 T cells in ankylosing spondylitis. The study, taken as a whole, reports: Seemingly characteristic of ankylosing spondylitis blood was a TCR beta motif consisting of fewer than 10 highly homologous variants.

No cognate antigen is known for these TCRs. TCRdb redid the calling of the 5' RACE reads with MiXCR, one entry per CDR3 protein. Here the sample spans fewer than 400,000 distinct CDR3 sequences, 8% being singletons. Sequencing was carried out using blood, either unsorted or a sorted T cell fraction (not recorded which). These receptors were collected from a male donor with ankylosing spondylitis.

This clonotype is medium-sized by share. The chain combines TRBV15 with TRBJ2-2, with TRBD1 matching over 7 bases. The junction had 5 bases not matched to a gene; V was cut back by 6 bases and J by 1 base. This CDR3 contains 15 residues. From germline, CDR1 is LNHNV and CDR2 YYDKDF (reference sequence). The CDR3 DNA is TGTGCCACCAGAGTAGACAGGGAGAACACCGGGGAGCTGTTTTTT. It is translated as CATRVDRENTGELFF. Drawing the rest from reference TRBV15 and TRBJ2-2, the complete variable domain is DAMVIQNPRYQVTQFGKPVTLSCSQTLNHNVMYWYQQKSSQAPKLLFHYYDKDFNNEADTPDNFQSRRPNTSFCFLDIRSPGLGDTAMYLCATRVDRENTGELFFGEGSRLTVL.

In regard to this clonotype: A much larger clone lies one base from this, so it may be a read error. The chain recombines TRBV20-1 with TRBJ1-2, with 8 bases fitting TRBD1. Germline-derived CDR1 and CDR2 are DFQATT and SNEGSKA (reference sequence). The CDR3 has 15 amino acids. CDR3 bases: TGCAGTGCGCTAGGACAGGGAAAAGCTAACGATGGCTACACCTTC. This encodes CSALGQGKANDGYTF.

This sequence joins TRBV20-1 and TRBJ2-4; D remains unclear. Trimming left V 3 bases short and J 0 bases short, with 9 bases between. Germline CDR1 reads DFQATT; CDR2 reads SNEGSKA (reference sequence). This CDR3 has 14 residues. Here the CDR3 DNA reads TGCAGTGCTAGCGCGGTCCAAGCCAAAAACATTCAGTACTTC. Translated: CSASAVQAKNIQYF.

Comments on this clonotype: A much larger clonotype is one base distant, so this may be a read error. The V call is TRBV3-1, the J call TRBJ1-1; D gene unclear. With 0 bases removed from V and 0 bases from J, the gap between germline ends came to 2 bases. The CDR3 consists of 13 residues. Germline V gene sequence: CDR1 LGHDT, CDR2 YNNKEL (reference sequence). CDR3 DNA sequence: TGTGCCAGCAGCCAAGAAGTGAACACTGAAGCTTTCTTT. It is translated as CASSQEVNTEAFF.

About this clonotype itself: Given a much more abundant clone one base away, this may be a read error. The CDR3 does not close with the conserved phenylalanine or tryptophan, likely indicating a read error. This CDR3 reads CASSQLTDQPQHL. CDR3 nucleotide sequence: TGTGCCAGCAGCCAACTAACTGATCAGCCCCAGCATCTT. The genes are TRBV12-3 or TRBV12-4 and TRBJ1-5; D remains unclear. Trimming shortened V by 6 bases and J by 5 bases, and 11 bases separated the two germline ends. The CDR3 totals 13 residues.

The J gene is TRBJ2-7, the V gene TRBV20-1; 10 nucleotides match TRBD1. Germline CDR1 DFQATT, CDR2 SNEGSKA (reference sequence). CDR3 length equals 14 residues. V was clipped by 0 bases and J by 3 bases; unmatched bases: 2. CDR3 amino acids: CSARDRTGGYEQYF. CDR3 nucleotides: TGCAGTGCTAGAGATAGGACAGGGGGCTACGAGCAGTACTTC.

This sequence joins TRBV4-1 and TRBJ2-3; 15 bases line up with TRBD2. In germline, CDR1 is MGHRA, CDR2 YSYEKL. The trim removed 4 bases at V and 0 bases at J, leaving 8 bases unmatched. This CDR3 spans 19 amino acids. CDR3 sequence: CASSRGLAGGPVSTDTQYF. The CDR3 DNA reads TGCGCCAGCAGCCGCGGACTAGCGGGAGGGCCGGTGAGCACAGATACGCAGTATTTT.

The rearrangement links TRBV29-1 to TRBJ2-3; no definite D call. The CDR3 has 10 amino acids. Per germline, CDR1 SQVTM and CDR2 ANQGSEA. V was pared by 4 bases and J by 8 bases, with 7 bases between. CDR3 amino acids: CSVGSGTQYF. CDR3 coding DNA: TGCAGCGTTGGGTCGGGTACGCAGTATTTT.

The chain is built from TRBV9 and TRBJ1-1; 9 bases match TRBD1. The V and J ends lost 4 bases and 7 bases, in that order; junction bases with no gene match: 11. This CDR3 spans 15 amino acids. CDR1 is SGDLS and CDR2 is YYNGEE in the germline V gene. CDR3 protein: CASSPSPGTGFEAFF. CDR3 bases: TGTGCCAGCAGCCCGAGTCCCGGGACAGGGTTTGAAGCTTTCTTT. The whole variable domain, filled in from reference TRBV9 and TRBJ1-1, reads DSGVTQTPKHLITATGQRVTLRCSPRSGDLSVYWYQQSLDQGLQFLIQYYNGEERAKGNILERFSAQQFPDLHSELNLSSLELGDSALYFCASSPSPGTGFEAFFGQGTRLTVV.

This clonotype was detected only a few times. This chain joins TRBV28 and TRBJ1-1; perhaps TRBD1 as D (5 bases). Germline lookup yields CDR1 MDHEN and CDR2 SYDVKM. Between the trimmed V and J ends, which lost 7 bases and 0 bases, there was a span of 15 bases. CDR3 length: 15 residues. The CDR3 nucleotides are TGTGCCAGCAAGGGTTCTCCGGGGGTGAACACTGAAGCTTTCTTT. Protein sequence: CASKGSPGVNTEAFF.

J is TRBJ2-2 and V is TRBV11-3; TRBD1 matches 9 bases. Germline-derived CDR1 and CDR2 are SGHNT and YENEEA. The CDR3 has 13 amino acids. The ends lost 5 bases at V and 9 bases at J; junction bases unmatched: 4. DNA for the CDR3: TGTGCCAGCAGCCCGGGACAGGGAAGGGAGCTGTTTTTT. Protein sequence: CASSPGQGRELFF.

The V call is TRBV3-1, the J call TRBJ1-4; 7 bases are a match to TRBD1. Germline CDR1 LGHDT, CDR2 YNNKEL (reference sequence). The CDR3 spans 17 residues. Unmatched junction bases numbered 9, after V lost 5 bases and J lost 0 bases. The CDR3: CASSKSRGTATNEKLFF. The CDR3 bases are TGTGCCAGCAGCAAGAGTCGGGGGACAGCAACTAATGAAAAACTGTTTTTT.

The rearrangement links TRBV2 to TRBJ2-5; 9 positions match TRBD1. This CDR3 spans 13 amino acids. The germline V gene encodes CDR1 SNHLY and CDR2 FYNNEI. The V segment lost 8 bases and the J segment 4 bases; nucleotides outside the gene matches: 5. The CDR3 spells CASGGQGRETQYF. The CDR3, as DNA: TGTGCCAGCGGAGGACAGGGGCGAGAGACCCAGTACTTC.

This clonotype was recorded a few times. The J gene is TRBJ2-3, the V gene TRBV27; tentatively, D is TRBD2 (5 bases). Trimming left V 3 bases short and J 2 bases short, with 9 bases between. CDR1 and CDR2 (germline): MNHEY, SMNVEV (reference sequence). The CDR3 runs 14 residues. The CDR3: CASSFQRNTDTQYF. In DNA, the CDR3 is TGTGCCAGCAGTTTCCAGCGGAACACAGATACGCAGTATTTT.

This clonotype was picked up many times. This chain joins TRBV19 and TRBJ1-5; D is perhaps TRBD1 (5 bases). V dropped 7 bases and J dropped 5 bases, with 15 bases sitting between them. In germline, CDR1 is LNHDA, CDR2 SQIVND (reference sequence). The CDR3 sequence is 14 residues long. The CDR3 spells CASTNQGEDQPQHF. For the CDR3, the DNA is TGTGCCAGTACCAATCAGGGAGAAGATCAGCCCCAGCATTTT.

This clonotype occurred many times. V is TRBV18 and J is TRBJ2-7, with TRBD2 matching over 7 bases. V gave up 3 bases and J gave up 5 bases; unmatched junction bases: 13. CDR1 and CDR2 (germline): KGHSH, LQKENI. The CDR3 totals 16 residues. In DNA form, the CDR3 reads TGTGCCAGCTCACCGCCCTATTCGGCGGGAGCCAACGAGCAGTACTTC. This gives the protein CASSPPYSAGANEQYF.

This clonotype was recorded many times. The CDR3 here is CSVRGQWQEKLFF. The DNA for the CDR3 is TGCAGCGTTAGGGGACAGTGGCAGGAAAAACTGTTTTTT. V and J are TRBV29-1 and TRBJ1-4; the match to TRBD1 covers 7 bases. The V segment lost 5 bases and the J segment 8 bases; nucleotides outside the gene matches: 8. The germline V gene encodes CDR1 SQVTM and CDR2 ANQGSEA. CDR3 length: 13 residues.

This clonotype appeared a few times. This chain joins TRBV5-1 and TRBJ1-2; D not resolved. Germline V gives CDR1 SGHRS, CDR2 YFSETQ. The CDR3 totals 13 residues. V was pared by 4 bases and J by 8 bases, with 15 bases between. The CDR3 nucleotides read TGCGCCAGCAGCCCGGACCGTATTGGAGGCTACACCTTC. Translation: CASSPDRIGGYTF.

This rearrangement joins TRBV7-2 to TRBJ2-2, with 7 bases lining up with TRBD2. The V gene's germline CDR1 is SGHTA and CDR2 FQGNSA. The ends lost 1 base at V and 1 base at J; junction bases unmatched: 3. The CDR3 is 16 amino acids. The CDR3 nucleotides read TGTGCCAGCAGCTTAGAAGGCGGGAGGAACACCGGGGAGCTGTTTTTT. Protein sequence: CASSLEGGRNTGELFF.

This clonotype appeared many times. Here the CDR3 DNA reads TGTGCCAGCAGTTCCCCAGGGGGGGCTGACTATGGCTACACCTTC. Its protein is CASSSPGGADYGYTF. The chain links TRBV28 to TRBJ1-2; 7 nucleotides line up with TRBD1. From germline, CDR1 is MDHEN and CDR2 SYDVKM. This CDR3 spans 15 amino acids. Trimming removed 4 bases from V and 3 bases from J; junction bases left unmatched: 8.

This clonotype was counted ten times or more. The CDR3 nucleotides are TGCAGTGCTCCGGACAGGGGCGGAAACACCATATATTTT. Encoded protein: CSAPDRGGNTIYF. The chain carries TRBV20-1 and TRBJ1-3; 9 nucleotides match TRBD1. The CDR3 is 13 amino acids. The germline gives CDR1 DFQATT, CDR2 SNEGSKA (reference sequence). V lost 5 bases and J lost 4; bases outside the gene matches: 3.

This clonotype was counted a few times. This chain's CDR3 is CASSLPPPYEQFF. The CDR3 nucleotides read TGTGCCAGCAGCTTACCCCCCCCTTATGAGCAGTTCTTC. V usage is TRBV7-9 and J usage is TRBJ2-1; no reliable D call. V lost 2 bases and J 8 bases, leaving 10 bases between the germline ends. The CDR3 has 13 amino acids. The germline V gene encodes CDR1 SEHNR and CDR2 FQNEAQ (reference sequence).

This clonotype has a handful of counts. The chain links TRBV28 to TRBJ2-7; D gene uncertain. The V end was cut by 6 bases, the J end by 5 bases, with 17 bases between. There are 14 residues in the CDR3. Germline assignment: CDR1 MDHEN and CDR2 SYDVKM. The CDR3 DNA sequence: TGTGCCAGCAGCCAACTTTCCTCTGTGGACGAGCAGTACTTC. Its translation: CASSQLSSVDEQYF. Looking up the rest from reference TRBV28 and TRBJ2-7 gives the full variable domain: DVKVTQSSRYLVKRTGEKVFLECVQDMDHENMFWYRQDPGLGLRLIYFSYDVKMKEKGDIPEGYSVSREKKERFSLILESASTNQTSMYLCASSQLSSVDEQYFGPGTRLTVT.

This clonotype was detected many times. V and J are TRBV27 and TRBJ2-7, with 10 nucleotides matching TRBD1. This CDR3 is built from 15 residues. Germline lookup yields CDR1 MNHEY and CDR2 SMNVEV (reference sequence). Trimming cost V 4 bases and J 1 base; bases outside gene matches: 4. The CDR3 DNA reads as TGTGCCAGCAGTTCGGGACAGGGGCCTTCCTACGAGCAGTACTTC. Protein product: CASSSGQGPSYEQYF.

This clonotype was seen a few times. The CDR3 here is CASSGLAGSYEQYF. CDR3 nucleotides: TGTGCCAGCAGCGGACTAGCGGGCTCCTACGAGCAGTACTTC. The genes are TRBV7-2 and TRBJ2-7; 11 nucleotides line up with TRBD2. V gave up 5 bases and J gave up 0 bases; unmatched junction bases: 0. The germline V gene encodes CDR1 SGHTA and CDR2 FQGNSA. The CDR3 contains 14 residues.

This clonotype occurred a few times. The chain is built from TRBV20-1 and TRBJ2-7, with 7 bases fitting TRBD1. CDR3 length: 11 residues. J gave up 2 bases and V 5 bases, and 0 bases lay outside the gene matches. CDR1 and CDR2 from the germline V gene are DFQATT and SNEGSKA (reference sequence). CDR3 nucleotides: TGCAGTGCTCAGGGGGCCTACGAGCAGTACTTC. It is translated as CSAQGAYEQYF.

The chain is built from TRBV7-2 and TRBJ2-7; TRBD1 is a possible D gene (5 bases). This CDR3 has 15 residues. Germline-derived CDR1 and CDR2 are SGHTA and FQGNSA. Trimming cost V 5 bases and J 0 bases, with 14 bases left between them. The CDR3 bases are TGTGCCAGCAGCACAACAGGCTTTGGCTCCTACGAGCAGTACTTC. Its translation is CASSTTGFGSYEQYF.

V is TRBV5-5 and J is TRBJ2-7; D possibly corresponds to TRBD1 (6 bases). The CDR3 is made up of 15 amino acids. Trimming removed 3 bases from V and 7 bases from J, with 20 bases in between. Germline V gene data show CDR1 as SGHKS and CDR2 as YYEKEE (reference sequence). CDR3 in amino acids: CASSSDRLYYREQYF. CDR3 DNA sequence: TGTGCCAGCAGCTCTGACAGGCTTTATTACCGAGAGCAGTACTTC.